These 29 T cell receptor beta chains were all obtained from the same sample, sequenced in a study of patients and donors after allogeneic stem cell transplantation. TCRdb reprocessed the RT-PCR reads via MiXCR and lists one record per CDR3 protein. Counted here are about a million distinct CDR3 sequences, roughly 18% occurring once; the ten biggest clones make up around 5.5%. Specimen: blood, either unsorted or a sorted T cell fraction (not recorded which). The receptor set was obtained from a human donor who was either an allogeneic HSCT recipient or a stem cell or donor lymphocyte infusion donor (not recorded which). It is not recorded whose cells these are; they may come from a transplant donor.

This clonotype was observed a few times. This chain connects TRBV5-1 to TRBJ1-1; D gene unclear. CDR3 length equals 14 residues. V lost 1 base, J lost 1 base, and 8 bases lay in between. Looked up from germline, CDR1 is SGHRS and CDR2 is YFSETQ. Here the CDR3 reads CASSLSTENTEAFF. CDR3 bases: TGCGCCAGCAGCTTGTCCACAGAGAACACTGAAGCTTTCTTT.

The sample holds a few counts of this clonotype. The rearrangement uses TRBV20-1 and TRBJ2-7; TRBD1 agrees at 8 bases. The V and J ends lost 4 bases and 2 bases, in that order; junction bases with no gene match: 7. The germline V gene has CDR1 DFQATT and CDR2 SNEGSKA (reference sequence). The CDR3 is 14 residues long. CDR3 in amino acids: CSAKPGTGPYEQYF. Here the CDR3 DNA reads TGCAGTGCTAAACCCGGGACAGGTCCCTACGAGCAGTACTTC.

This chain links TRBV9 with TRBJ2-5, with a tentative D call TRBD1 (5 bases). V dropped 0 bases and J dropped 5 bases, with 14 bases sitting between them. CDR3 length: 15 residues. Germline V lookup: CDR1 SGDLS, CDR2 YYNGEE. In DNA, the CDR3 is TGTGCCAGCAGCGTAGCTCCGACAGACCGCGAGACCCAGTACTTC. Its protein product is CASSVAPTDRETQYF.

This clonotype was detected many times. J is TRBJ1-2 and V is TRBV20-1; maybe TRBD1 (5 bases). CDR1 is DFQATT and CDR2 is SNEGSKA in the germline V gene (reference sequence). The V end was cut by 0 bases, the J end by 4 bases, with 12 bases between. This CDR3 region has 14 residues. The CDR3 loop is CSARDIGRVYGYTF. In DNA, the CDR3 is TGCAGTGCTAGAGATATTGGCAGGGTCTATGGCTACACCTTC.

In this sample, this clonotype turned up a few times. The chain carries TRBV7-8 and TRBJ2-1, with TRBD2 matching 8 bases. The CDR3 loop spans 16 amino acids. Trimming at V came to 2 bases and at J to 4 bases, leaving 7 bases not matched to a gene. Germline assignment: CDR1 SGHVS and CDR2 FQNEAQ. The CDR3 spells CASSLRSSGPYNEQFF. The CDR3 DNA follows: TGTGCCAGCAGCTTACGGTCTAGCGGGCCTTACAATGAGCAGTTCTTC.

The chain couples TRBV12-3 or TRBV12-4 to TRBJ2-1, with D possibly being TRBD1 (7 bases). V was pared by 5 bases and J by 7 bases, with 18 bases between. CDR3 length: 15 residues. CDR3 sequence: CASSLGGTEGNEQFF. In DNA form, the CDR3 reads TGTGCCAGCAGTCTAGGGGGGACAGAGGGGAATGAGCAGTTCTTC.

The genes are TRBV11-2 and TRBJ2-1; the match to TRBD1 covers 8 bases. Trimming removed 6 bases from V and 0 bases from J; junction bases left unmatched: 4. The CDR3 is 15 amino acids. Germline loops: CDR1 SGHAT, CDR2 FQNNGV. The CDR3: CASRDREISYNEQFF. CDR3 sequence (DNA): TGTGCCAGCAGGGACAGGGAGATCTCCTACAATGAGCAGTTCTTC.

The rearrangement joins TRBV2 to TRBJ2-5; the D is unclear. CDR3 length equals 14 residues. V was cut by 1 base and J by 6 bases, with 12 bases left in between. The germline V gene has CDR1 SNHLY and CDR2 FYNNEI. As DNA, the CDR3 is TGTGCCAGCAGTGAAGAGGCTCAGGCTAAGACCCAGTACTTC. This gives the protein CASSEEAQAKTQYF.

The chain joins TRBV7-2 to TRBJ1-1; maybe TRBD1 (6 bases). V lost 5 bases and J 1 base, leaving 14 bases between the germline ends. The CDR3 length is 15 residues. CDR1 SGHTA and CDR2 FQGNSA come from the germline V gene. The CDR3 nucleotides are TGTGCCAGCAGCCTAGGGGGGGGTCAGAACACTGAAGCTTTCTTT. This translates into CASSLGGGQNTEAFF.

The table lists this clonotype with a few counts. One end of the junction does not line up with germline, which may come from a read error. The chain employs TRBV5-1 and TRBJ2-2; 8 bases are a match to TRBD1. The germline gives CDR1 SGHRS, CDR2 YFSETQ. The CDR3 has 15 amino acids. The CDR3 nucleotides read TGCGCCAGCAGCGCCGGGGACAGGACCACCCGGGAGCTGTTTTTT. Amino acid sequence: CASSAGDRTTRELFF. Looking up the rest from reference TRBV5-1 and TRBJ2-2 gives the full variable domain: KAGVTQTPRYLIKTRGQQVTLSCSPISGHRSVSWYQQTPGQGLQFLFEYFSETQRNKGNFPGRFSGRQFSNSRSEMNVSTLELGDSALYLCASSAGDRTTRELFFGEGSRLTVL.

This clonotype has only a few counts. The V and J genes are TRBV5-1 and TRBJ2-3; 10 bases fit TRBD2. Germline-derived CDR1 and CDR2 are SGHRS and YFSETQ. The V and J ends lost 4 bases and 5 bases, in that order; junction bases with no gene match: 10. CDR3 length: 16 residues. CDR3 sequence (DNA): TGCGCCAGCAGCGTTACCCTAGCGGGAGTTAGAGATACGCAGTATTTT. Amino acid sequence: CASSVTLAGVRDTQYF.

This clonotype was counted once. This rearrangement joins TRBV27 to TRBJ2-7; D call uncertain. Germline CDR1 and CDR2: MNHEY and SMNVEV (reference sequence). V dropped 4 bases and J dropped 0 bases, with 13 bases sitting between them. There are 15 residues in the CDR3. The CDR3 sequence: CASSSHPERSYEQYF. The CDR3 coding sequence is TGTGCCAGCAGTTCCCACCCGGAGCGCTCCTACGAGCAGTACTTC.

The V and J genes are TRBV9 and TRBJ2-1; TRBD2 matches at 7 bases. J was trimmed by 6 bases and V by 1 base; bases with no gene match: 10. The CDR3 has 16 residues. Germline V gene lookup returns CDR1 SGDLS and CDR2 YYNGEE. The DNA of the CDR3 is TGTGCCAGCAGCGTACTCGAGAAGCGGGGATTCAATGAGCAGTTCTTC. Its protein product is CASSVLEKRGFNEQFF.

The chain has TRBV7-2 and TRBJ1-4, with D tentatively TRBD1 (6 bases). V was cut by 5 bases and J by 6 bases, with 19 bases left in between. Germline CDR1 reads SGHTA; CDR2 reads FQGNSA. This CDR3 region has 16 residues. The CDR3 DNA sequence: TGTGCCAGCAGCGTCTATGGTGGAGGGGGGGATGAAAAACTGTTTTTT. Translated: CASSVYGGGGDEKLFF.

This clonotype was seen a handful of times. J is TRBJ2-1 and V is TRBV27, with D uncertain. Per the germline V gene, CDR1 is MNHEY and CDR2 is SMNVEV (reference sequence). Trimming took off 5 bases at V and 0 bases at J, with 11 bases between the two ends. The CDR3 covers 15 residues. The CDR3 sequence is CASSRLGSSYNEQFF. The CDR3 nucleotides read TGTGCCAGCAGTCGGCTGGGAAGCTCCTACAATGAGCAGTTCTTC.

This clonotype occurred a few times. This chain joins TRBV4-3 and TRBJ2-7, with D hard to call. The CDR3 runs 15 residues. Germline assignment: CDR1 LGHNA and CDR2 YSLEER. Trimming shortened V by 0 bases and J by 3 bases, and 12 bases separated the two germline ends. The CDR3 region is CASSQETSAGYEQYF. CDR3 nucleotides: TGCGCCAGCAGCCAAGAAACCAGCGCTGGCTACGAGCAGTACTTC.

J is TRBJ2-1 and V is TRBV15, with TRBD2 identical over 13 bases. The CDR3 contains 16 residues. J was trimmed by 9 bases and V by 5 bases; bases with no gene match: 10. Per the germline V gene, CDR1 is LNHNV and CDR2 is YYDKDF (reference sequence). The CDR3 protein is CATSPEARTSGSEQFF. The CDR3, as DNA: TGTGCCACCAGCCCGGAGGCCCGGACTAGCGGGAGTGAGCAGTTCTTC.

The table lists this clonotype with a few counts. The gene calls are TRBV24-1 and TRBJ2-2; D may match TRBD1 or TRBD2 (5 bases each). The CDR3 covers 14 residues. Trimming cost V 10 bases and J 3 bases, with 14 bases left between them. Germline CDR1 reads KGHDR; CDR2 reads SFDVKD. CDR3 amino acids: CATDPGRDTGELFF. The CDR3 DNA reads as TGTGCCACAGATCCAGGGCGGGACACCGGGGAGCTGTTTTTT.

The chain couples TRBV5-1 to TRBJ1-2; no reliable D call. The germline CDR1 and CDR2 sequences are SGHRS and YFSETQ. The CDR3 extends over 16 amino acids. V was pared by 2 bases and J by 2 bases, with 16 bases between. As DNA, the CDR3 is TGCGCCAGCAGCTTAGCCCGGTCTGGGGTGAACTATGGCTACACCTTC. This codes for CASSLARSGVNYGYTF.

The CDR3 is CSARTSGQLGGYTF. In DNA form, the CDR3 reads TGCAGTGCTAGGACGTCGGGACAGCTCGGCGGCTACACCTTC. This chain uses TRBV20-1 with TRBJ1-2; 7 bases agree with TRBD1. The CDR3 covers 14 residues. Germline CDR1 DFQATT, CDR2 SNEGSKA (reference sequence). Germline trimming cut 3 bases from V and 8 bases from J; bases unmatched to any gene: 12.

V is TRBV12-3 or TRBV12-4 and J is TRBJ1-4; no firm D call. The CDR3 extends over 12 amino acids. V dropped 2 bases and J dropped 7 bases, with 5 bases sitting between them. The CDR3 region is CASSLSPEKLFF. The CDR3 DNA sequence: TGTGCCAGCAGTTTATCTCCTGAAAAACTGTTTTTT.

The chain carries TRBV10-3 and TRBJ1-1; D unclear. V was clipped by 3 bases and J by 3 bases, with 14 bases between them. Germline V gene sequence: CDR1 ENHRY, CDR2 SYGVKD. CDR3 length: 15 amino acids. The CDR3 sequence: CAISDYRTEDTEAFF. The CDR3 nucleotides read TGTGCCATCAGTGACTACCGGACGGAAGACACTGAAGCTTTCTTT.

This clonotype was counted between two and nine times. This chain links TRBV4-3 with TRBJ1-5, with TRBD1 identical over 7 bases. Germline CDR1 reads LGHNA; CDR2 reads YSLEER. CDR3 length: 15 residues. Unmatched junction bases numbered 9, after V lost 4 bases and J lost 6 bases. Here the CDR3 reads CASSPDRTVGQPQHF. CDR3 sequence (DNA): TGCGCCAGCAGCCCGGACAGGACCGTCGGTCAGCCCCAGCATTTT.

This clonotype has a count of ten or more. The chain joins TRBV20-1 to TRBJ2-3; D possibly matches TRBD1 or TRBD2 (5 bases each). V lost 3 bases and J 3 bases, leaving 16 bases between the germline ends. The CDR3 has 15 residues. CDR1 and CDR2 (germline): DFQATT, SNEGSKA (reference sequence). This CDR3 is CSASGGPIRTDTQYF. CDR3 coding DNA: TGCAGTGCTAGTGGGGGACCCATAAGAACAGATACGCAGTATTTT.

This clonotype has at least ten counts. The chain has TRBV27 and TRBJ2-2, with D possibly being TRBD2 (5 bases). V was cut by 5 bases and J by 4 bases, with 5 bases left in between. The CDR3 runs to 12 residues. Germline CDR1 is MNHEY and CDR2 is SMNVEV (reference sequence). CDR3 nucleotide sequence: TGTGCCAGCAGTACTAGCACCGGGGAGCTGTTTTTT. Translation: CASSTSTGELFF.

This clonotype was recorded many times. The chain is built from TRBV29-1 and TRBJ1-3; maybe TRBD1 (5 bases). Trimming pared 5 bases from V and 0 bases from J, leaving 11 bases between. The CDR3 covers 14 residues. CDR1 is SQVTM, CDR2 ANQGSEA, per germline. CDR3 amino acids: CSVRRGISGNTIYF. CDR3 nucleotide sequence: TGCAGCGTTCGTAGGGGCATCTCTGGAAACACCATATATTTT.

This chain connects TRBV19 to TRBJ1-1; no reliable D call. CDR1 is LNHDA, CDR2 SQIVND, per germline (reference sequence). V was trimmed by 1 base and J by 4 bases, leaving 4 bases between them. This CDR3 is built from 12 residues. The chain's CDR3 is CASSIGSTEAFF. The CDR3 DNA sequence: TGTGCCAGTAGTATAGGGTCCACTGAAGCTTTCTTT.

The rearrangement links TRBV4-2 to TRBJ2-1, with 8 bases matching TRBD2. Germline-derived CDR1 and CDR2 are LGHNA and YNFKEQ. This CDR3 comprises 13 residues. J gave up 11 bases and V 0 bases, and 3 bases lay outside the gene matches. CDR3 amino acids: CASSQDPSGQQFF. The CDR3 DNA follows: TGTGCCAGCAGCCAAGATCCTAGCGGGCAGCAGTTCTTC.

The chain has TRBV20-1 and TRBJ1-6; D is unclear. V gave up 0 bases and J gave up 3 bases, with 9 bases separating them. Per germline, CDR1 DFQATT and CDR2 SNEGSKA (reference sequence). The CDR3 consists of 15 residues. This chain's CDR3 is CSARDLKVYNSPLHF. CDR3 DNA: TGCAGTGCTAGAGATCTTAAGGTCTATAATTCACCCCTCCACTTT.